These 17 T cell receptor beta chains were sequenced from one sample in a study of CD8+ T cells in alopecia areata. cDNA reverse transcribed from extracted RNA served as the sequencing template. Sequencing used immunoSEQ multiplex PCR; TCRdb keeps in-frame clones, though not all of them. There are around 15,000 clones in the sample; 45% to 65% occur only once, and over 9% lies in the top ten. Alopecia areata patients gave lesional scalp punch biopsies and peripheral blood samples. Sequencing was carried out using skin. The receptors here all came from a human donor with alopecia areata.

The V gene is TRBV5-1, the J gene TRBJ1-4, with D uncertain. Germline loops: CDR1 SGHRS, CDR2 YFSETQ. The CDR3 runs 13 residues. The V and J ends lost 2 bases and 5 bases respectively, with 7 bases between them. CDR3 amino acids: CASSFGRNEKLFF. CDR3 nucleotide sequence: TGCGCCAGCAGCTTCGGGCGGAATGAAAAACTGTTTTTT.

This clone was picked up a small number of times. The chain has TRBV5-4 and TRBJ2-7; possibly TRBD1 for D (6 bases). This CDR3 comprises 19 residues. Trimming pared 0 bases from V and 3 bases from J, leaving 25 bases between. Germline V gives CDR1 SGHNT, CDR2 YYREEE (reference sequence). This CDR3 is CASSLGDIVWGENFYEQYF. The CDR3 nucleotides read TGTGCCAGCAGCTTGGGGGACATAGTGTGGGGAGAAAATTTCTACGAGCAGTACTTC.

This clone was detected once. The chain is built from TRBV7-2 and TRBJ2-1; 10 nucleotides line up with TRBD2. This CDR3 is 17 amino acids long. With V trimmed by 6 bases and J by 4 bases, 12 bases remained unmatched. The germline CDR1 and CDR2 sequences are SGHTA and FQGNSA. The CDR3, as DNA: TGTGCCAGCAGATTAAATAGCGGGAGGCGGAAATACAATGAGCAGTTCTTC. This encodes CASRLNSGRRKYNEQFF.

Of note for this clone: With a far larger clone one base away, a read error is the likely cause. Other DNA sequences from this sample encode an identical CDR3 as well. The rearrangement joins TRBV7-9 to TRBJ1-1; the match to TRBD1 covers 7 bases. Germline V gene sequence: CDR1 SEHNR, CDR2 FQNEAQ (reference sequence). This CDR3 spans 15 amino acids. As DNA, the CDR3 is TGCGCCAGCAGCATGGGACAGTTTGCGAACACTGAAGCTTTCTTT. It yields the protein CASSMGQFANTEAFF.

The rearrangement joins TRBV18 to TRBJ2-3; weak D call: TRBD1 (5 bases). The J call may be in error: the DNA end matches TRBJ1-5 better. CDR1 and CDR2 (germline): KGHSH, LQKENI. The CDR3 has 15 residues. Here the CDR3 reads CASSPLGEDTDTQHF. CDR3 coding DNA: TGTGCCAGCTCACCGCTTGGGGAGGACACAGATACGCAGCATTTT.

The J gene is TRBJ1-2, the V gene TRBV7-9, with a weak D call TRBD1 (6 bases). V was clipped by 8 bases and J by 0 bases, with 10 bases between them. Germline CDR1 SEHNR, CDR2 FQNEAQ (reference sequence). The CDR3 loop spans 13 amino acids. The CDR3 DNA reads as TGTGCCAGCGGGGACACCACTAACTATGGCTACACCTTC. This translates into CASGDTTNYGYTF.

Only a few counts were recorded for this clone. V gene TRBV7-6 combines with J gene TRBJ2-3, with D perhaps TRBD2 (6 bases). This CDR3 spans 16 amino acids. Trimming left V 0 bases short and J 1 base short, with 11 bases between. The germline gives CDR1 SGHVS, CDR2 FNYEAQ. This CDR3 is CASSLATSSGTDTQYF. For the CDR3, the DNA is TGTGCCAGCAGCTTAGCGACTTCTAGCGGCACAGATACGCAGTATTTT.

The chain uses TRBV7-2 and TRBJ2-1; 7 nucleotides agree with TRBD1. CDR3 size: 19 residues. V lost 1 base and J lost 2; bases outside the gene matches: 14. The germline V gene encodes CDR1 SGHTA and CDR2 FQGNSA. The CDR3 DNA reads TGTGCCAGCAGCTTAGAGGGGGCCTGGGGCAGGTTTCCCTACAATGAGCAGTTCTTC. Protein: CASSLEGAWGRFPYNEQFF. The full variable domain, completed using reference TRBV7-2 and TRBJ2-1, is GAGVSQSPSNKVTEKGKDVELRCDPISGHTALYWYRQSLGQGLEFLIYFQGNSAPDKSGLPSDRFSAERTGGSVSTLTIQRTQQEDSAVYLCASSLEGAWGRFPYNEQFFGPGTRLTVL.

The genes are TRBV27 and TRBJ2-1, with no clear D. There are 14 residues in the CDR3. CDR1 and CDR2 from the germline V gene are MNHEY and SMNVEV (reference sequence). The V end was cut by 8 bases, the J end by 4 bases, with 15 bases between. CDR3 residues: CASYAFPLYNEQFF. CDR3 DNA sequence: TGTGCCAGCTACGCATTCCCTCTGTACAATGAGCAGTTCTTC.

The V and J genes are TRBV5-1 and TRBJ1-2; 8 bases map to TRBD1. CDR3 length: 13 residues. Germline CDR1 reads SGHRS; CDR2 reads YFSETQ. V dropped 3 bases and J dropped 5; count of bases not matched to a gene: 3. The chain's CDR3 is CASSSDREYGYTF. CDR3 nucleotides: TGCGCCAGCAGCTCGGACAGGGAGTATGGCTACACCTTC.

The chain links TRBV15 to TRBJ2-1; D might be TRBD1 (6 bases). With 0 bases removed from V and 7 bases from J, the gap between germline ends came to 16 bases. This CDR3 contains 16 residues. Germline CDR1 is LNHNV and CDR2 is YYDKDF (reference sequence). DNA for the CDR3: TGTGCCACCAGCAGAGATCGAGCGAACAGGGATAATGAGCAGTTCTTC. This gives the protein CATSRDRANRDNEQFF.

This clone was observed once. The V call is TRBV29-1, the J call TRBJ1-1, with 7 bases lining up with TRBD1. The CDR3 extends over 13 amino acids. Trimming removed 3 bases from V and 1 base from J; junction bases left unmatched: 2. Germline CDR1 SQVTM, CDR2 ANQGSEA. This CDR3 is CSVDRTGNTEAFF. The CDR3 DNA follows: TGCAGCGTTGACAGGACAGGGAACACTGAAGCTTTCTTT.

This clone occurred a few times. This chain connects TRBV27 to TRBJ2-6; D is unresolved. CDR1 and CDR2 (germline): MNHEY, SMNVEV (reference sequence). The CDR3 covers 18 residues. With 5 bases removed from V and 7 bases from J, the gap between germline ends came to 24 bases. CDR3 in amino acids: CASSPRTATLFRANVLTF. The CDR3 bases are TGTGCCAGCAGTCCAAGGACGGCTACCCTCTTCCGAGCCAACGTCCTGACTTTC.

This chain joins TRBV5-1 and TRBJ1-1; D gene unclear. The CDR3 sequence is 12 residues long. CDR1 and CDR2 (germline): SGHRS, YFSETQ. V was shortened by 2 bases and J by 12 bases, with 14 bases between the two germline ends. CDR3 in DNA: TGCGCCAGCAGCTTCGATGGCCCAGTTCCTTTCTTT. Its protein product is CASSFDGPVPFF.

This clone is labeled as medium-sized. The V call is TRBV5-1, the J call TRBJ2-2, with 7 bases matching TRBD2. The CDR3 spans 15 residues. From germline, CDR1 is SGHRS and CDR2 YFSETQ. V was pared by 1 base and J by 3 bases, with 3 bases of the junction left unmatched. As DNA, the CDR3 is TGCGCCAGCAGCTTGCCGGGGGGTTACACCGGGGAGCTGTTTTTT. Protein sequence: CASSLPGGYTGELFF.

This rearrangement joins TRBV7-3 to TRBJ1-2, with D unresolved. Germline V gene sequence: CDR1 SGHTA, CDR2 FQGTGA. The CDR3 covers 13 residues. Trimming shortened V by 5 bases and J by 4 bases, and 11 bases separated the two germline ends. The CDR3 sequence: CASSPDGSYGYTF. CDR3 nucleotide sequence: TGTGCCAGCAGCCCGGACGGATCCTATGGCTACACCTTC.

This clone was recorded once. J is TRBJ2-4 and V is TRBV27; TRBD1 might be the D (6 bases). V dropped 6 bases and J dropped 6 bases, with 21 bases sitting between them. The CDR3 covers 16 residues. Per the germline V gene, CDR1 is MNHEY and CDR2 is SMNVEV (reference sequence). CDR3 in DNA: TGTGCCAGCAGCCGCGGTCCACAGACAGGAGGAAACATTCAGTACTTC. Translated: CASSRGPQTGGNIQYF.